This record concerns one T cell receptor beta chain sequence. Its antigen is not identified. Investigators sought sequencing depths of between 1 in 200,000 and 1 in 1 million T cells. TCRdb's table, derived via immunoSEQ multiplex PCR, lists solely in-frame clones and lacks some. Here the sample spans some 310,000 clones, almost 80% being singletons. This CDR3 has 13 amino acids. Between the trimmed V and J ends, which lost 4 bases and 7 bases, there was a span of 14 bases. Per germline, CDR1 SGHRS and CDR2 YFSETQ. This sample is part of a study of cytotoxic CD8 clonotypes in ibrutinib-treated CLL. Overall study context: Outcomes included some 24 partial and 2 complete responses; after median roughly 65 months, roughly 14 stayed remitted and 12 progressed. Sequenced samples delivered averages of roughly 260,000 productive templates and some 93,000 productive rearrangements. Study-wide findings and caveats: Clonality went up at ibrutinib response and then declined back toward baseline at progression.

The TCR originated in a human donor with chronic lymphocytic leukemia. The chain combines TRBV5-1 with TRBJ1-2, with D possibly matching TRBD1 (6 bases). The specimen comprised PBMCs, sampled before ibrutinib treatment. The DNA of the CDR3 is TGCGCCAGCAGCAGGTCAGGGGCGGGTGGCTACACCTTC. Translation gives CASSRSGAGGYTF.